The sequence of this T cell receptor (beta chain) was determined in a study of Graves' ophthalmopathy and Graves' hyperthyroidism. Study-level information: No progression to ophthalmopathy over 18 months defined stable hyperthyroidism. Study results and caveats: Clonotypes were expanded in thyroid at above 0.001 frequency, and most also appeared in blood. For separating ophthalmopathy from stable hyperthyroidism, a 13-signature model gave almost 90% sensitivity and around 80% specificity.

If patients had other autoimmune diseases, uncontrolled infections, pregnancy or lactation, they were excluded. In its sample, this clonotype was seen many times. The antigen remains unidentified. With 8 bases removed from V and 5 bases from J, the gap between germline ends came to 18 bases. The CDR3 sequence is 14 residues long. CDR1 and CDR2 (germline): SGHVS, FQNEAQ. Amplified TCR beta CDR3 regions were obtained using RNA transcripts as template. First-round RT-PCR employed HTBI primers, with a second-round multiplex PCR after it. TCRdb itself ran the multiplex PCR reads through MiXCR, one entry per CDR3 protein. The sample contains more than 1,000,000 distinct CDR3 sequences, about 38% of which appear only once.

This sequence originates from an adult man with Graves' hyperthyroidism. The sample taken for sequencing was peripheral blood or thyroid tissue (not recorded which). This chain links TRBV7-8 with TRBJ2-5, with D tentatively TRBD2 (6 bases). The CDR3 region is CASAKMEGIETQYF. In DNA, the CDR3 is TGTGCCAGCGCCAAAATGGAGGGTATTGAGACCCAGTACTTC.